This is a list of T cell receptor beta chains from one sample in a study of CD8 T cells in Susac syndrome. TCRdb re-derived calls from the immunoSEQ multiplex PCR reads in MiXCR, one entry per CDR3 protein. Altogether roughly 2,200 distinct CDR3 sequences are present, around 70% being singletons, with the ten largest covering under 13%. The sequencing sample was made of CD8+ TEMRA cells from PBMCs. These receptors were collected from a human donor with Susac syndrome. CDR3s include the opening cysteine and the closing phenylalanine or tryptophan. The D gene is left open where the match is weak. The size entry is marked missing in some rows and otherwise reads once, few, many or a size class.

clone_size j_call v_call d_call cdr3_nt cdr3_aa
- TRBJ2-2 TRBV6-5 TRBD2 TGTGCCAGCAGTTACTCGGAGCGGGGATCGCCTCCCGGGGAGCTGTTTTTT CASSYSERGSPPGELFF
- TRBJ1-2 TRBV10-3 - TGTGCCATCAGTGTATGGGACATCTACCTCTATGGCTACACCTTC CAISVWDIYLYGYTF
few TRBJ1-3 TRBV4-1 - TGCGCCAGCAGCCAAGATGTCAGCTCTGGAAACACCATATATTTT CASSQDVSSGNTIYF
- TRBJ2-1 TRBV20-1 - TGCAGTGCTAGAGATCTTCTGGAATCCTACAATGAGCAGTTCTTC CSARDLLESYNEQFF
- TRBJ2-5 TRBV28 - TGTGCCAGCAGTTTCGGCATAGCGACTTGCGGTGTCCCCCAAGAGACCCAGTACTTC CASSFGIATCGVPQETQYF
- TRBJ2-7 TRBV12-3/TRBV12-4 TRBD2 TGTGCCAGCAGTGGATCGGGACTAGCGGGGGTATACGAGCAGTACTTC CASSGSGLAGVYEQYF
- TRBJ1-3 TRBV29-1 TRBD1 TGCAGCGTTGAGGACAGGGGGCCGAGAAACACCATATATTTT CSVEDRGPRNTIYF
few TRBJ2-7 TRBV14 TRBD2 TGTGCCAGCAGCCACCGACTAGCGGGGACCTTCTACGAGCAGTACTTC CASSHRLAGTFYEQYF
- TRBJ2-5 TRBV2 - TGTGCCAGTGTGTGGGGACCTTACCAAGAGACCCAGTACTTC CASVWGPYQETQYF
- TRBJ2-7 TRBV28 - TGTGCCAGCAGTTTTTTCCCCGGGACGTACTCCTACGAGCAGTACTTC CASSFFPGTYSYEQYF
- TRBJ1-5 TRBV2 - TGTGCCAGCAGTCCCAGGGGAGGGCCCCAGCCCCAGCATTTT CASSPRGGPQPQHF
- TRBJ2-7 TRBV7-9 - TGTGCCAGCAGCTTACGCCCCGTCTTCACCTACGAGCAGTACTTC CASSLRPVFTYEQYF
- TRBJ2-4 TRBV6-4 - TGTGCCAGCAGTGCCGTAGGGAGGAACATTCAGTACTTC CASSAVGRNIQYF
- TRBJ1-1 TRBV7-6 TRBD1 TGTGCCAGCAGCTTAGCTGCGACAGGGGAGATGAACACTGAAGCTTTCTTT CASSLAATGEMNTEAFF
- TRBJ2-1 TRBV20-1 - TGCAGTGCTTTCGGACGGTACAATGAGCAGTTCTTC CSAFGRYNEQFF
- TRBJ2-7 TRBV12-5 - TGTGCTAGTGGTTTGGTACGTAAGACTACCTACTACGAGCAGTACTTC CASGLVRKTTYYEQYF
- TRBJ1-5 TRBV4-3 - TGCGCCAGCAGCCTCAAGCCTTCGGGGGGTAGCAATCAGCCCCAGCATTTT CASSLKPSGGSNQPQHF
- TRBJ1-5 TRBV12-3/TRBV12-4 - TGTGCCAGCAGTTTATTCAGACAGCCCCAGCATTTT CASSLFRQPQHF
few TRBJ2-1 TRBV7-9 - TGTGCCAGCAGCTTCCCCCCCGGCAGGGCTGTGTATGAGCAGTTCTTC CASSFPPGRAVYEQFF
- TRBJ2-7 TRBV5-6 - TGTGCCAGCAGCTTCCTCCGCAGGGGATGGACAAAGTACTTC CASSFLRRGWTKYF
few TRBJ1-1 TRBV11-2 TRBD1 TGTGCCAGCAGCACTAGGACAGGGCGTGGCGCTTTCTTT CASSTRTGRGAFF
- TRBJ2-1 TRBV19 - TGTGCCAGTAGTATCCCCTACAATGAGCAGTTCTTC CASSIPYNEQFF
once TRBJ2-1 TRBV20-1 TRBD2 TGCAGTGTAAGAGTCTGGAGGTCTAGCGGCACTGAGCAGTTCTTC CSVRVWRSSGTEQFF
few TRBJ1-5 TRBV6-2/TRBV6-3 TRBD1 TGTGCCAGCAGTACTACCCGCCGGGACAGGGATGTTCAGCCCCAGCATTTT CASSTTRRDRDVQPQHF
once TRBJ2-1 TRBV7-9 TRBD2 TGTGCCAGCAGCCTAATGGGACTAGAGTTCTACAATGAGCAGTTCTTC CASSLMGLEFYNEQFF
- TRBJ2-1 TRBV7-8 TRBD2 TGTGCCAGCAGCTTACCCAGAGGACTAGCGGACTCCTACAATGAGCAGTTCTTC CASSLPRGLADSYNEQFF
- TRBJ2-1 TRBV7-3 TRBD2 TGTGCCAGCAGCGCCCTAGCGGGGGAGTACAATGAGCAGTTCTTC CASSALAGEYNEQFF
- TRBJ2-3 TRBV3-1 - TGTGCCAGCAGCGCAGGTACTCCCATTGTCATGCAAGATACGCAGTATTTT CASSAGTPIVMQDTQYF
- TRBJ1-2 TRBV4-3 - TGCGCCAGCAGTTGGGCCATGGACTATGGCTACACCTTC CASSWAMDYGYTF
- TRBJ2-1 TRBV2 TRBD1 TGTGCCAGCAGTACCTTTGGACAGGGTAGGGCTGATGAGCAGTTCTTC CASSTFGQGRADEQFF